The entry below gives a single T cell receptor beta chain sequence along with its context. What antigen it recognizes has not been identified. Qualities for individual bases were not recorded, and no much larger clone is one base off. Reading the germline V gene (reference sequence) gives CDR1 SGHAT and CDR2 FQDESV. The CDR3 runs 13 residues from the cysteine to the phenylalanine. The CDR3 DNA has 39 bases and is translated from base 1. The junction shows trimming of 4 bases on V and 0 bases on J, plus 5 bases between the germline ends. The sample belongs to a study of a mutant IDH1 vaccine in newly diagnosed glioma listed by TCRdb under 2021. In the study overall: Across visits V03 through V10, patients got a total of eight vaccinations, given in weeks 1, 3, 5, 7, 11, 15, 19 and 23. Of the approximately 30 treated patients, approximately 60% were male and 37.5% were female, and the mean age was 40.4 years. Prior to enrollment, standard therapy consisting of radiotherapy alone, temozolomide alone, or radiochemotherapy with temozolomide had been administered to patients, with the combination being received by most patients. For exploratory analyses, longitudinal TCRB deep sequencing was carried out in 25 treated patients wherever samples were available. Six visits were used for peripheral blood collection: V03 (baseline), V05, V07, V10, V12 and V13. Vaccination started 4-6 weeks after radiotherapy alone, or was given together with temozolomide cycles in the groups whose treatment included chemotherapy. Overall study outcomes, separate from this receptor: No apparent relationship was observed between pseudoprogression and alterations in the top peripheral T cell clonotypes detected by TCRB sequencing. PBMC samples for TCRB deep sequencing were selected based on availability. According to the authors, sample limitations meant that analyses of patient blood samples could not be reproduced. Across multiple MHC alleles, vaccine-induced immune responses were seen in approximately 93% of patients.

This specimen's time point label, interpreted: week 5, during vaccination. Every vaccine dose consisted of 300 ug of a 20-mer mutant IDH1 peptide in Montanide, administered subcutaneously together with topical imiquimod. All donors had newly diagnosed IDH1-mutant astrocytomas of WHO grade 3 or 4 that showed loss of nuclear ATRX. The samples were drawn from NOA16, a multicentre, single-arm, open-label phase I trial in Germany that tested a mutant IDH1 peptide vaccine in humans for the first time. Genomic DNA for TCRB sequencing was isolated from EDTA blood with the DNeasy Blood and Tissue Kit. Libraries were made using the immunoSEQ multiplex PCR assay. Rearranged TCR beta chain sequences were amplified using the hsTCRB Kit according to the manufacturer's protocol. Sequencing of TCRB libraries was carried out on an Illumina MiSeq. Regarding the original processing steps: The kit vendor's proprietary platform handled demultiplexing, trimming and gene mapping. The clones in this table, taken by TCRdb from immuneACCESS, are in-frame only. Not every clone is retained; where verified, under half of the shortfall comes from an unresolved V gene, and the cause of the rest is unknown. From that table come the V and J calls and clone size; the DNA was used to work out D and trimming. The sample contains some 55,000 clones, about 87% of them found a single time. The ten largest clones capture roughly 4.8% of the sample.

The sequences come from PBMCs, collected from a glioma patient whose treatment included an IDH1 peptide vaccine. The chain was built from TRBV11-1 and TRBJ2-3, with the D gene uncertain. This sequence was found in a woman between 40 and 55 years old with glioma. The CDR3 amino acid sequence is: CASSSPSTDTQYF. The bases are TGTGCCAGCAGCTCTCCTAGCACAGATACGCAGTATTTT.